The 9 T cell receptor beta chains in this list originate from one sample, sequenced in a study of blood T cell repertoires in COVID-19. TCRdb's copy holds only in-frame clones and misses some; the assay was immunoSEQ multiplex PCR. Of about 130,000 clones in the sample, over 70% were seen once. The sample comprised peripheral blood. The receptor source for this set is a man of 80 years or more with acute or convalescent COVID-19.

V usage is TRBV3-1 (or the pseudogene TRBV3-2) and J usage is TRBJ2-7; 9 bases align to TRBD1. CDR1 and CDR2 (germline): LGHDT, YNNKEL (reference sequence). The CDR3 sequence is 16 residues long. The V gene end was trimmed by 4 bases and the J gene end by 6 bases; junction bases not matched to a gene: 13. The CDR3 spells CASSRGRQGVFGEQYF. DNA for the CDR3: TGTGCCAGCAGCCGGGGTAGACAGGGGGTGTTTGGCGAGCAGTACTTC.

This clone was counted once. CDR3 residues: CASSSGHGYEQYF. DNA for the CDR3: TGTGCCAGCAGTTCGGGACACGGCTACGAGCAGTACTTC. This chain connects TRBV12-3 or TRBV12-4 to TRBJ2-7; D possibly corresponds to TRBD1 (6 bases). This CDR3 is built from 13 residues. V lost 4 bases and J lost 3, with 10 bases in between.

The chain joins TRBV3-1 (or the pseudogene TRBV3-2) to TRBJ2-5, with unresolved D. Germline V gene lookup returns CDR1 LGHDT and CDR2 YNNKEL (reference sequence). V dropped 0 bases and J dropped 6 bases, with 5 bases sitting between them. The CDR3 loop spans 12 amino acids. CDR3: CASSQERKTQYF. In DNA, the CDR3 is TGTGCCAGCAGCCAAGAGCGTAAGACCCAGTACTTC.

The chain carries TRBV28 and TRBJ1-2, with 9 bases that match TRBD1. Germline assignment: CDR1 MDHEN and CDR2 SYDVKM. After removal of 6 bases from V and 10 bases from J, the junction contained 9 bases not matched to a gene. This CDR3 comprises 13 residues. The CDR3 DNA sequence: TGTGCCAGCAGCGGCGGGACAGGGTTAGACTACACCTTC. This codes for CASSGGTGLDYTF.

The chain joins TRBV4-3 to TRBJ1-2; TRBD1 is a possible D gene (5 bases). The CDR3 contains 16 residues. CDR1 is LGHNA and CDR2 is YSLEER in the germline V gene. Trimming removed 0 bases from V and 6 bases from J, with 17 bases in between. The CDR3 DNA follows: TGCGCCAGCAGCCAAGAGTGGGGTCCATCAGGGAATGGCTACACCTTC. Translated: CASSQEWGPSGNGYTF.

The chain employs TRBV27 and TRBJ2-7; weak D call: TRBD2 (5 bases). The CDR3 contains 15 residues. Germline assignment: CDR1 MNHEY and CDR2 SMNVEV (reference sequence). The V end was cut by 2 bases, the J end by 4 bases, with 15 bases between. CDR3 sequence (DNA): TGTGCCAGCAGTTTAGAGTCTGCAACGGGGTACGAGCAGTACTTC. Protein: CASSLESATGYEQYF.

The chain combines TRBV5-6 with TRBJ2-1, with D perhaps TRBD1 (6 bases). V was clipped by 2 bases and J by 8 bases, with 17 bases between them. This CDR3 contains 15 residues. CDR1 and CDR2 (germline): SGHDT, YYEEEE. The CDR3 here is CASSLPGAPLDEQFF. CDR3 sequence (DNA): TGTGCCAGCAGCTTACCAGGGGCCCCCCTCGATGAGCAGTTCTTC.

This clone came up once. The CDR3 is CASSLEGLAGRDTQYF. The CDR3 nucleotides are TGTGCCAGCAGCTTAGAGGGGCTAGCGGGCCGGGATACGCAGTATTTT. This chain connects TRBV7-9 to TRBJ2-3; 8 nucleotides agree with TRBD2. V trimming: 1 base; J trimming: 6 bases; junction bases outside the gene matches: 9. This CDR3 is 16 amino acids long. Germline V lookup: CDR1 SEHNR, CDR2 FQNEAQ (reference sequence).

The gene calls are TRBV5-6 and TRBJ2-3, with D possibly TRBD1 on 7 matching bases. The V gene's germline CDR1 is SGHDT and CDR2 YYEEEE. V was cut by 1 base and J by 4 bases, with 13 bases left in between. The CDR3 is 15 amino acids. CDR3: CASSLRLRGADTQYF. The DNA for the CDR3 is TGTGCCAGCAGCTTGAGGCTCAGGGGGGCAGATACGCAGTATTTT.